This T cell receptor beta chain was sequenced for a study of blood T cell repertoires in COVID-19. Study-level background: Sources were T cells, B-cell-depleted T cells, or PBMCs; the material itself was cDNA or gDNA.

Between the trimmed V and J ends, which lost 7 bases and 2 bases, there was a span of 14 bases. The CDR3 is 14 residues long. CDR1 and CDR2 from the germline V gene are SNHLY and FYNNEI. Clones were sequenced by immunoSEQ multiplex PCR, and TCRdb holds only the in-frame ones, with some missing. The sample contains about 300,000 clones, over 75% of which appear only once. This clone was counted only a few times. The study counted Cohort 3 donors as recovered given two negative PCRs, clearance, or symptom resolution. The chain joins TRBV2 to TRBJ1-2, with D possibly matching TRBD1 (6 bases). The TCR originated in a woman aged 18-30 years who had recovered from COVID-19. The sequenced material came from PBMCs or T cells enriched from blood (not recorded which). In nucleotides, the CDR3 is TGTGCCAGCAAGGTCCTTGACAGGAACTATGGCTACACCTTC. Residues: CASKVLDRNYGYTF.